This T cell receptor beta chain was found in a study of OX40 agonist ivuxolimab in advanced cancers. General study points: At 0.1 to 3.0 mg/kg, clonal expansion of CD4+ and CD8+ blood T cells had occurred by week 6.

From germline, CDR1 is SGHVS and CDR2 FNYEAQ. This CDR3 has 16 amino acids. Between the trimmed V and J ends, which lost 5 bases and 0 bases, there was a span of 14 bases. To note about this clone: Its antigen is undetermined.

The method was immunoSEQ multiplex PCR; TCRdb's version includes in-frame clones alone and lacks a portion of them. The sample comprises about 36,000 clones, 74% of which are singletons, and 18% rests with the top ten. The chain is built from TRBV7-6 and TRBJ1-3; D gene unclear. The sequencing here drew on CD4+ or CD8+ T cells sorted from blood, taken in a trial of the OX40 agonist ivuxolimab. The clonotype was recovered from an adult with an advanced solid tumor such as melanoma, head and neck, liver or kidney cancer. This CDR3 is CASSPVGSLSGNTIYF. CDR3 DNA: TGTGCCAGCAGCCCCGTGGGCAGCCTCTCTGGAAACACCATATATTTT.